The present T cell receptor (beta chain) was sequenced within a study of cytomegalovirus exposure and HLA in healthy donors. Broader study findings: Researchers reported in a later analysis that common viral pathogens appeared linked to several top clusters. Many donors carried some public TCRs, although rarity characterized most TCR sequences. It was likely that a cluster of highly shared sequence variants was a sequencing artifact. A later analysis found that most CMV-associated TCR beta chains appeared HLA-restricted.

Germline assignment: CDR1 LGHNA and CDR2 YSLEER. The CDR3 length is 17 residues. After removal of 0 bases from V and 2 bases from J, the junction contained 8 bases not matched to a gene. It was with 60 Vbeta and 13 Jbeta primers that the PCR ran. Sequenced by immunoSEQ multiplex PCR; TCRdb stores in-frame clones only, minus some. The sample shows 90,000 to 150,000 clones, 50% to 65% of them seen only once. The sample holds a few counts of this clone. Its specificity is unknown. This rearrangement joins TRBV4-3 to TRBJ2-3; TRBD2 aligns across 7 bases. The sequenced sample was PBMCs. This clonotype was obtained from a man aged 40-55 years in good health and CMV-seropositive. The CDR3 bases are TGCGCCAGCAGCCAAGATCTCGGCGGGAGTACCACAGATACGCAGTATTTT. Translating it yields CASSQDLGGSTTDTQYF.